The next 16 T cell receptor beta chains were all read from a single sample in a study of cytomegalovirus exposure and HLA in healthy donors. PCR primers comprised 60 Vbeta and 13 Jbeta primers. The table came from immunoSEQ multiplex PCR; TCRdb's copy has only in-frame clones and leaves some out. Of under 200,000 clones in the sample, over 75% were seen once. The material sequenced was PBMCs. The receptors shown here come from a man in his forties or fifties in good health and CMV-seronegative.

The CDR3 DNA follows: TGTGCCAGCAGCCAAGACGGCCAAGAGACCCAGTACTTC. Encoded protein: CASSQDGQETQYF. The J gene is TRBJ2-5, the V gene TRBV4-2, with unresolved D. This CDR3 has 13 amino acids. Germline V gives CDR1 LGHNA, CDR2 YNFKEQ. V shed 0 bases and J shed 1 base, with 3 bases lying between them.

This chain uses TRBV29-1 with TRBJ1-1, with 11 bases lining up with TRBD1. The CDR3 length is 14 residues. The germline CDR1 and CDR2 sequences are SQVTM and ANQGSEA. The ends lost 5 bases at V and 4 bases at J; junction bases unmatched: 6. The CDR3 region is CSVTRTGGTTEAFF. The CDR3 DNA follows: TGCAGCGTTACACGGACAGGGGGCACCACTGAAGCTTTCTTT.

This clone was found once. The gene calls are TRBV4-2 and TRBJ2-4, with a possible D match to TRBD2 (5 bases). V was trimmed by 1 base and J by 0 bases, leaving 19 bases between them. This CDR3 has 19 residues. Germline lookup yields CDR1 LGHNA and CDR2 YNFKEQ. Here the CDR3 reads CASSQGGFYIQPAKNIQYF. CDR3 bases: TGTGCCAGCAGCCAAGGAGGGTTCTATATCCAACCAGCCAAAAACATTCAGTACTTC.

The rearrangement joins TRBV5-8 to TRBJ1-1, with D maybe TRBD1 (6 bases). Trimming took off 2 bases at V and 3 bases at J, with 23 bases between the two ends. The CDR3 runs 18 residues. Germline CDR1 is SGHTS and CDR2 is YDEGEE. DNA for the CDR3: TGTGCCAGCAGCTTACGTTTTGGGGGCCTACCGGTGCACACTGAAGCTTTCTTT. Protein product: CASSLRFGGLPVHTEAFF.

As for this clone: A junction boundary mismatches the germline segment, possibly from a read error. The sample contains more than one DNA sequence encoding this CDR3. CDR3 DNA: TGTGCCTGGAACAGGTCGCGGCGCGAGCAATACTTC. It translates to CAWNRSRREQYF. This sequence joins TRBV30 and TRBJ2-7; the D gene is possibly TRBD1 (5 bases). This CDR3 is 12 amino acids long. Germline CDR1 reads GTSNPN; CDR2 reads SVGIG (reference sequence). The full variable domain, with the rest looked up from reference TRBV30 and TRBJ2-7, is SQTIHQWPATLVQPVGSPLSLECTVEGTSNPNLYWYRQAAGRGLQLLFYSVGIGQISSEVPQNLSASRPQDRQFILSSKKLLLSDSGFYLCAWNRSRREQYFGPGTRLTVT.

V usage is TRBV7-2 and J usage is TRBJ2-6; maybe TRBD2 (6 bases). Trimming cost V 6 bases and J 2 bases, with 14 bases left between them. The germline V gene encodes CDR1 SGHTA and CDR2 FQGNSA. The CDR3 spans 16 residues. Written as DNA, the CDR3 is TGTGCCAGCAGGGGAGGAGGAACTCCTGGGGCCAACGTCCTGACTTTC. This translates into CASRGGGTPGANVLTF.

This clone has just a few counts. The V gene is TRBV6-1, the J gene TRBJ1-1, with D possibly being TRBD1 (5 bases). V lost 8 bases and J lost 0, with 10 bases in between. The CDR3 contains 13 residues. Germline lookup yields CDR1 MNHNS and CDR2 SASEGT. The CDR3, as DNA: TGTGCCAGCGATAAGGGGTTGAACACTGAAGCTTTCTTT. It is translated as CASDKGLNTEAFF.

The chain employs TRBV30 and TRBJ1-3; D unresolved. The CDR3 spans 12 residues. V was clipped by 7 bases and J by 1 base, with 8 bases between them. Per the germline V gene, CDR1 is GTSNPN and CDR2 is SVGIG (reference sequence). CDR3 sequence: CALTRSGNTIYF. The DNA of the CDR3 is TGTGCCTTGACTAGGTCTGGAAACACCATATATTTT.

The chain uses TRBV7-9 and TRBJ2-2; 8 nucleotides line up with TRBD2. V lost 4 bases to trimming and J lost 2 bases; unmatched junction nucleotides: 6. Per germline, CDR1 SEHNR and CDR2 FQNEAQ (reference sequence). The CDR3 consists of 16 residues. The chain's CDR3 is CASSSQRGHNTGELFF. CDR3 in DNA: TGTGCCAGCAGCTCCCAGCGGGGGCACAACACCGGGGAGCTGTTTTTT.

This sequence joins TRBV7-2 and TRBJ2-1; 8 bases are a match to TRBD1. V lost 3 bases and J lost 5; bases outside the gene matches: 9. Per the germline V gene, CDR1 is SGHTA and CDR2 is FQGNSA. The CDR3 is 16 residues long. In DNA form, the CDR3 reads TGTGCCAGCAGCTTTACCCGGACAGGGCTCAACAATGAGCAGTTCTTC. Amino acids: CASSFTRTGLNNEQFF.

The chain uses TRBV6-6 and TRBJ2-3; 7 positions match TRBD2. The J segment lost 1 base and the V segment lost 6 bases, leaving 4 bases of the junction unmatched. CDR1 and CDR2 from the germline V gene are MNHNY and SVGAGI (reference sequence). This CDR3 comprises 14 residues. The CDR3 here is CASSSSGGTDTQYF. CDR3 DNA sequence: TGTGCCAGCAGCTCCAGCGGGGGCACAGATACGCAGTATTTT.

This clone was found a few times. The V gene is TRBV10-2, the J gene TRBJ1-2, with 9 positions matching TRBD1. Germline V gene lookup returns CDR1 WSHSY and CDR2 SAAADI. The V segment lost 8 bases and the J segment 0 bases; nucleotides outside the gene matches: 10. This CDR3 contains 16 residues. The CDR3 coding sequence is TGCGCCAGCCCGAGGACAGGGGCGCAAGCTAACTATGGCTACACCTTC. This sequence encodes CASPRTGAQANYGYTF.

The chain has TRBV29-1 and TRBJ2-3; perhaps TRBD1 as D (6 bases). CDR3 length: 14 residues. V was trimmed by 5 bases and J by 4 bases, leaving 16 bases between them. Germline CDR1 reads SQVTM; CDR2 reads ANQGSEA. The CDR3, as DNA: TGCAGCGTTTTTACCGGACAGTTCCCAGATACGCAGTATTTT. This sequence encodes CSVFTGQFPDTQYF.

This clone has more than one count but fewer than ten. This rearrangement joins TRBV7-9 to TRBJ1-1; a possible D gene is TRBD1 (6 bases). Germline CDR1 and CDR2: SEHNR and FQNEAQ (reference sequence). The CDR3 totals 14 residues. V was cut by 5 bases and J by 10 bases, with 20 bases left in between. CDR3 residues: CASSGEWGAGGAFF. The DNA of the CDR3 is TGTGCCAGCAGCGGGGAGTGGGGGGCGGGGGGAGCTTTCTTT.

This sequence joins TRBV6-1 and TRBJ1-6; 7 positions match TRBD1. Germline values: CDR1 MNHNS, CDR2 SASEGT. The CDR3 has 15 amino acids. Trimming cost V 7 bases and J 4 bases; bases outside gene matches: 7. The CDR3 coding sequence is TGTGCCAGCACCTTGACAGGGCCTTATAATTCACCCCTCCACTTT. This sequence encodes CASTLTGPYNSPLHF.

The V and J genes are TRBV19 and TRBJ1-5; D may be TRBD1 (6 bases). Germline assignment: CDR1 LNHDA and CDR2 SQIVND (reference sequence). V dropped 7 bases and J dropped 0 bases, with 13 bases sitting between them. CDR3 length: 15 amino acids. Here the CDR3 DNA reads TGTGCCAGTAATATGGACAGCTATAGCAATCAGCCCCAGCATTTT. This encodes CASNMDSYSNQPQHF.